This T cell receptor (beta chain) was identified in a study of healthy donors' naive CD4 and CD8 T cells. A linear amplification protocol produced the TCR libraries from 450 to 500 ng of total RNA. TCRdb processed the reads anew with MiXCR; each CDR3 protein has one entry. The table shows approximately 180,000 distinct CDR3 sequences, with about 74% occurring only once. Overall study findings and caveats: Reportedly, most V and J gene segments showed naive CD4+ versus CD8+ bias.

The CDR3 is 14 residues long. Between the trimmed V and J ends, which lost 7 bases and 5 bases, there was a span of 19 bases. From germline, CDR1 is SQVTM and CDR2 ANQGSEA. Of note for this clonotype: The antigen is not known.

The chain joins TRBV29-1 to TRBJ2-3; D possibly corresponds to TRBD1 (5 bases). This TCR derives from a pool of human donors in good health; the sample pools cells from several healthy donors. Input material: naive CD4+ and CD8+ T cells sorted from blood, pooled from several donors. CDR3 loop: CSAQSLGPEDTQYF. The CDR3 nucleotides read TGCAGCGCCCAAAGTTTGGGGCCCGAAGATACGCAGTATTTT.